The entry below gives a single T cell receptor beta chain sequence along with its context. Antigen specificity is unknown. Assay: immunoSEQ multiplex PCR; the TCRdb copy retains only in-frame clones and omits some. The sample has 25,000 to 35,000 clones, roughly 91% seen once. The data are from a study of STAT5B mutations in CD4+ large granular lymphocyte leukemia. Overall study findings and caveats: Data were not HLA-matched across samples. About 26% of private leukemic clonotypes occurred rarely in other patients' non-leukemic repertoires. Without putative leukemic clones, patient CD4-sorted repertoires remained more clonal than healthy CD4+ repertoires. 8/27 top patient clones versus 2/35 control clones were TRBV06-family.

The V gene's germline CDR1 is MNHNS and CDR2 SASEGT. Trimming removed 1 base from V and 4 bases from J, with 13 bases in between. This CDR3 spans 16 amino acids. The sequencing input was CD4+ T cells from blood buffy coats. The J gene is TRBJ2-2, the V gene TRBV6-1; perhaps D is TRBD1 or TRBD2 (6 bases each). This TCR was sampled from a human donor in good health. The CDR3 here is CASSEVRGRGTGELFF. CDR3 nucleotides: TGTGCCAGCAGTGAAGTTCGGGGGCGCGGCACCGGGGAGCTGTTTTTT.